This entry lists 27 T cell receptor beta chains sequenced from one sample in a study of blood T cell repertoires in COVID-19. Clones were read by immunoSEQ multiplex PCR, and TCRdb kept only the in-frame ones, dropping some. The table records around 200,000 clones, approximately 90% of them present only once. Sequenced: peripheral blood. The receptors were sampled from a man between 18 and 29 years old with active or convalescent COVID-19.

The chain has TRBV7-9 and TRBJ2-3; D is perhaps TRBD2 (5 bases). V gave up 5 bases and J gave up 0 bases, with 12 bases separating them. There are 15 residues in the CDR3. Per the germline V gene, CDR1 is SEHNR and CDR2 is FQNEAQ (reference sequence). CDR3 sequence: CASSRDGKSTDTQYF. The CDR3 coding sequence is TGTGCCAGCAGCCGCGACGGGAAAAGCACAGATACGCAGTATTTT.

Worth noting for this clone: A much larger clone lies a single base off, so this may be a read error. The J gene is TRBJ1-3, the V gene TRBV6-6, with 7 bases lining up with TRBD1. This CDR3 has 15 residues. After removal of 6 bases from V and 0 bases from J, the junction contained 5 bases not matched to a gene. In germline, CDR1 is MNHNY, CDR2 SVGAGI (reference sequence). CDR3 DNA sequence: TGTGCCAGCAGCCTAGACAGGGTCTCTGGAAACACCATATATTTT. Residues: CASSLDRVSGNTIYF.

The DNA for the CDR3 is TGTGCCAGTAGTATAGATCCCCCGACTCACGTACGGGAAGATACGCAGTATTTT. It encodes CASSIDPPTHVREDTQYF. V is TRBV19 and J is TRBJ2-3, with D possibly being TRBD2 (5 bases). This CDR3 has 18 amino acids. The V gene's germline CDR1 is LNHDA and CDR2 SQIVND (reference sequence). V was trimmed by 0 bases and J by 5 bases, leaving 21 bases between them. The whole variable domain, filled in from reference TRBV19 and TRBJ2-3, reads DGGITQSPKYLFRKEGQNVTLSCEQNLNHDAMYWYRQDPGQGLRLIYYSQIVNDFQKGDIAEGYSVSREKKESFPLTVTSAQKNPTAFYLCASSIDPPTHVREDTQYFGPGTRLTVL.

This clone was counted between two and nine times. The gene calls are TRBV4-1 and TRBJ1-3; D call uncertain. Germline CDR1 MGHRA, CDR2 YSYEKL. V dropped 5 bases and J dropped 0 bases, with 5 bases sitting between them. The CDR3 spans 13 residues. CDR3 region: CASSAISGNTIYF. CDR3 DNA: TGCGCCAGCAGCGCGATCTCTGGAAACACCATATATTTT.

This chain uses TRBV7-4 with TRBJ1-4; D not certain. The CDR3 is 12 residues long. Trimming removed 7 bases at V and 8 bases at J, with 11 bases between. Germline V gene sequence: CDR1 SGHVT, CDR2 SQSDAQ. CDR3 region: CASNLDWEKLFF. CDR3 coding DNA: TGTGCCAGCAACCTCGACTGGGAAAAACTGTTTTTT.

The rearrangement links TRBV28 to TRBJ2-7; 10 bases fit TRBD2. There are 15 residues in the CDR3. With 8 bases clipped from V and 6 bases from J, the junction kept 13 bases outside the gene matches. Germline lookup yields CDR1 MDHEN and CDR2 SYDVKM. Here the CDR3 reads CASQVAGGVSGEQYV. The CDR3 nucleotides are TGTGCCAGCCAGGTAGCGGGGGGTGTTTCGGGCGAGCAGTACGTC.

The CDR3 nucleotides read TGTGCCAGCAGCTATATGGGGGAGGGTTACGGCTACACCTTC. The encoded protein is CASSYMGEGYGYTF. The gene calls are TRBV6-1 and TRBJ1-2; TRBD1 might be the D (5 bases). V was trimmed by 6 bases and J by 8 bases, leaving 19 bases between them. Per the germline V gene, CDR1 is MNHNS and CDR2 is SASEGT. The CDR3 consists of 14 residues.

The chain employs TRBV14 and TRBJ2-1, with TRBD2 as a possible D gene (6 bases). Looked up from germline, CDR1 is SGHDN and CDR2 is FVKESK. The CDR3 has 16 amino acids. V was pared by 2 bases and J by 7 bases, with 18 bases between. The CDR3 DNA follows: TGTGCCAGCAGCCAACCCCGGGGGAACCCTGATAATGAGCAGTTCTTC. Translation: CASSQPRGNPDNEQFF.

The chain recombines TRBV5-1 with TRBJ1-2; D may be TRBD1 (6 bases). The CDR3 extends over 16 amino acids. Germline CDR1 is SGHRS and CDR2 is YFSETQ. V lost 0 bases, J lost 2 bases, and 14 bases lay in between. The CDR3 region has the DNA TGCGCCAGCAGCTTGGGGGTGGACAGACCGAACTATGGCTACACCTTC. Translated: CASSLGVDRPNYGYTF.

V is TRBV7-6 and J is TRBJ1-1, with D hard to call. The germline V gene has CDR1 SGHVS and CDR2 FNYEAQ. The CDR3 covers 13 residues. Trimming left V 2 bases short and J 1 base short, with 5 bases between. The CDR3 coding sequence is TGTGCCAGCAGCTTAAGCGGGAACACTGAAGCTTTCTTT. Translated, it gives CASSLSGNTEAFF.

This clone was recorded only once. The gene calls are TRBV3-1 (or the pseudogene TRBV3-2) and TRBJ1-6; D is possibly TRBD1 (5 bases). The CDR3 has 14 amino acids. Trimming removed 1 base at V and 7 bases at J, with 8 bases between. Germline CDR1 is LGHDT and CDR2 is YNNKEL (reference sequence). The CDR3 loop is CASSQVGVNSPLHF. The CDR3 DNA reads TGTGCCAGCAGCCAAGTAGGGGTGAATTCACCCCTCCACTTT.

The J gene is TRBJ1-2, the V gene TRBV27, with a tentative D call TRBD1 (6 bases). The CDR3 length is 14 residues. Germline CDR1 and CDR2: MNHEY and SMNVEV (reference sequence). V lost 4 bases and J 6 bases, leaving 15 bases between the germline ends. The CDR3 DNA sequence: TGTGCCAGCAGTTCCCGAGGGGGGGGGAATGGCTACACCTTC. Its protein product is CASSSRGGGNGYTF.

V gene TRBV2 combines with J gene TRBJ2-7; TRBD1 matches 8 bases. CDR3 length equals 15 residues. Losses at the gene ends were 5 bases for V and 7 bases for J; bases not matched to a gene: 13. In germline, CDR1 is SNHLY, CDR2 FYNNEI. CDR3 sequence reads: CASSYYSGTGQEQYV. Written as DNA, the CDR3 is TGTGCCAGCAGTTACTACTCCGGGACAGGACAAGAGCAGTACGTC.

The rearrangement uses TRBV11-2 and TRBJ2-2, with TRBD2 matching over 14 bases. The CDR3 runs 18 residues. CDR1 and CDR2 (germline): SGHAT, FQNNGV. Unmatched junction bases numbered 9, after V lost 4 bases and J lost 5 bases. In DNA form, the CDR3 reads TGTGCCAGCAGCTCTATGGGACTAGCGGGAGATCGGACCGGGGAGCTGTTTTTT. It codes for CASSSMGLAGDRTGELFF.

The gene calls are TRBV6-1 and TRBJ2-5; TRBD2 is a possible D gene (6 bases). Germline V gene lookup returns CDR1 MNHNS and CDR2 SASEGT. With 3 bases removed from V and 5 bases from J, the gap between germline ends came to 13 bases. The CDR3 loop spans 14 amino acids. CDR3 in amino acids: CASSEIAGTETQYF. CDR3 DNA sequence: TGTGCCAGCAGTGAGATTGCGGGGACGGAGACCCAGTACTTC.

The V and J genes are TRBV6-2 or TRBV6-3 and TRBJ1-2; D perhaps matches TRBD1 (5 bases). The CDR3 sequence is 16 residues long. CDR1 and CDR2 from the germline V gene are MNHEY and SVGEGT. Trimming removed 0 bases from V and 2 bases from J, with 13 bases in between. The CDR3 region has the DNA TGTGCCAGCAGTTACTCGATTCGTGGGGGGAACTATGGCTACACCTTC. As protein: CASSYSIRGGNYGYTF.

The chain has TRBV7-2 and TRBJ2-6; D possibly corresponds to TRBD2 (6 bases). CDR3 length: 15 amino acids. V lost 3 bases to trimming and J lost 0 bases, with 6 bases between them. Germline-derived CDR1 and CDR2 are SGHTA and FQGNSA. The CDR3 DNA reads TGTGCCAGCAGCTTGGGGGGCTCTGGGGCCAACGTCCTGACTTTC. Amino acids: CASSLGGSGANVLTF.

CDR3 residues: CASSPSPQGWDEQFF. CDR3 coding DNA: TGTGCCAGCAGCCCCTCGCCACAGGGGTGGGATGAGCAGTTCTTC. This chain links TRBV11-2 with TRBJ2-1, with 7 bases aligning to TRBD1. V lost 5 bases to trimming and J lost 8 bases; unmatched junction nucleotides: 12. There are 15 residues in the CDR3. Germline values: CDR1 SGHAT, CDR2 FQNNGV.

The CDR3 spells CASSQDLVRRDRGLGELFF. Here the CDR3 DNA reads TGTGCCAGCAGCCAAGATTTAGTCCGCCGGGACAGGGGGCTGGGGGAGCTGTTTTTT. The V call is TRBV4-2, the J call TRBJ2-2; the match to TRBD1 covers 12 bases. Trimming cost V 0 bases and J 8 bases; bases outside gene matches: 13. The germline V gene has CDR1 LGHNA and CDR2 YNFKEQ. The CDR3 extends over 19 amino acids.

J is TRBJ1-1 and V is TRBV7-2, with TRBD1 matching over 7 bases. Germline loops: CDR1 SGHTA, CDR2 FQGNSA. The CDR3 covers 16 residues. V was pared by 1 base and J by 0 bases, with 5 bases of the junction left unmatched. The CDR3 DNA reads TGTGCCAGCAGCTTAGTGGGGACAGACCTGAACACTGAAGCTTTCTTT. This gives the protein CASSLVGTDLNTEAFF. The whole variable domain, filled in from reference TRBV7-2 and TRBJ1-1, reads GAGVSQSPSNKVTEKGKDVELRCDPISGHTALYWYRQSLGQGLEFLIYFQGNSAPDKSGLPSDRFSAERTGGSVSTLTIQRTQQEDSAVYLCASSLVGTDLNTEAFFGQGTRLTVV.

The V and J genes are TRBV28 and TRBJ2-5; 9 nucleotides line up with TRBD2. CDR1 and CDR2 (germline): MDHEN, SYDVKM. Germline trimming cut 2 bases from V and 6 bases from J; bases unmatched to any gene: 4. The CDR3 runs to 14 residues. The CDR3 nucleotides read TGTGCCAGCAGTTTAATAGCGGGGGAAAAGACCCAGTACTTC. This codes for CASSLIAGEKTQYF.

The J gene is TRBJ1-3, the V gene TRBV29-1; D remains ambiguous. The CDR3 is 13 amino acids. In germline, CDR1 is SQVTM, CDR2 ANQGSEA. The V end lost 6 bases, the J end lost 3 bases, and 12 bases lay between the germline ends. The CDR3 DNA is TGCAGCGTGAGACGGGAGGGTGGAAACACCATATATTTT. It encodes CSVRREGGNTIYF.

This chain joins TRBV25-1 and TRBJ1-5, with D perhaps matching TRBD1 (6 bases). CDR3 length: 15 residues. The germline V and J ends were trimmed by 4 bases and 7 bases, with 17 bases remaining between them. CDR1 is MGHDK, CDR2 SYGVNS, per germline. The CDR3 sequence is CASSGGGGGGQPQHF. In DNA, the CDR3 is TGTGCCAGCAGTGGGGGAGGGGGAGGAGGGCAGCCCCAGCATTTT.

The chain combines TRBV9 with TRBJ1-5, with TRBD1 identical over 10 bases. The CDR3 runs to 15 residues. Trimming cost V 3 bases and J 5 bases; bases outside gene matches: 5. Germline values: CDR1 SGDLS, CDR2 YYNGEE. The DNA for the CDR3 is TGTGCCAGCAGCGCGGGGGACAGGGGATATCAGCCCCAGCATTTT. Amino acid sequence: CASSAGDRGYQPQHF.

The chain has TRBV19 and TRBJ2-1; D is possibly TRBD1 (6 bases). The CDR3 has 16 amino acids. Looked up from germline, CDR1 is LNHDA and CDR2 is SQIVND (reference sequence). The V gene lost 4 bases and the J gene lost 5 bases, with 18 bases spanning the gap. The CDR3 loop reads CASSTTFGRDNNEQFF. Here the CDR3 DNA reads TGTGCCAGTAGTACCACTTTCGGCAGGGACAACAATGAGCAGTTCTTC.

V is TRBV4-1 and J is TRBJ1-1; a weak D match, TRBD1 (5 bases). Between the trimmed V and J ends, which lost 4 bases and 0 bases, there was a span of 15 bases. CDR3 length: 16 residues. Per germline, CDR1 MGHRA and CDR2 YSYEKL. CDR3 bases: TGCGCCAGCAGCCGCGGGTCCGGGGGACTGAACACTGAAGCTTTCTTT. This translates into CASSRGSGGLNTEAFF.

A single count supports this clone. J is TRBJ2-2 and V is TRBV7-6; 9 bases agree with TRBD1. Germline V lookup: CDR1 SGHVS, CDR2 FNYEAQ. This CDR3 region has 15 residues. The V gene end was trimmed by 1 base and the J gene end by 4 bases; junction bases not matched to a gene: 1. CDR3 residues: CASSLGTGATGELFF. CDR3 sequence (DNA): TGTGCCAGCAGCTTAGGGACAGGGGCCACCGGGGAGCTGTTTTTT.